One TCR beta chain is described in this entry. Its antigen is still unknown. This sample was included in a study of shared clonotypes between healthy human individuals. The germline V gene has CDR1 SNHLY and CDR2 FYNNEI. The CDR3 has 16 amino acids. V gave up 3 bases and J gave up 4 bases; unmatched junction bases: 6. A split of CD4+ cells into CD45RA+ naive and CD45RA-negative memory subsets was performed. The method was immunoSEQ multiplex PCR; TCRdb's version includes in-frame clones alone and lacks a portion of them. The sample has about 340,000 clones; about 73% are singletons. Study outcomes and limitations: Although depth was large, rarefaction showed that sequencing of the sorted subsets was incomplete.

The chain couples TRBV2 to TRBJ1-4, with TRBD1 matching over 9 bases. This TCR derives from a man aged 25 to 40 in good health. Sequencing used memory CD4+ T cells sorted from blood. Subset of the sample: CD45RA-negative fraction. CDR3 region: CASSDGQGRYNEKLFF. The CDR3 nucleotides are TGTGCCAGCAGTGATGGACAGGGGAGGTATAATGAAAAACTGTTTTTT.